This T cell receptor beta chain was captured in a study of T cell responses to AZD1222 COVID-19 vaccine. General study results and limits: The donor cohort was predominantly white British with a female majority, and clonal diversity may have been underestimated. Just a handful of AZD1222 recipients were seropositive at baseline.

This clone was picked up a small number of times. Its target is unknown. Clones were sequenced by immunoSEQ multiplex PCR, and TCRdb holds only the in-frame ones, with some missing. This repertoire shows 170,000 or so clones, approximately 86% found once; its top ten account for roughly 12%. This CDR3 comprises 14 residues. Germline loops: CDR1 SGHKS, CDR2 YYEKEE (reference sequence). V lost 3 bases, J lost 0 bases, and 9 bases lay in between. This clonotype was obtained from an adult who received the AZD1222 COVID-19 vaccine. The input for sequencing was peripheral blood, taken 28 days after the second AZD1222 dose. This chain uses TRBV5-5 with TRBJ1-2; no clear D. CDR3 nucleotide sequence: TGTGCCAGCAGCTCCCGCGGGACTAACTATGGCTACACCTTC. This translates into CASSSRGTNYGYTF.